The 18 T cell receptor beta chains listed next were all sequenced from one sample in a study of OX40 agonist ivuxolimab in advanced cancers. The table came from immunoSEQ multiplex PCR; TCRdb's copy has only in-frame clones and leaves some out. Of some 15,000 clones listed, 80% are singletons. This sample comprised CD4+ or CD8+ T cells sorted from blood, obtained in a trial of the OX40 agonist ivuxolimab. These receptor sequences come from an adult with an advanced solid tumor such as melanoma, head and neck, liver or kidney cancer.

This clone appeared a single time. The chain uses TRBV7-9 and TRBJ2-7; 11 bases fit TRBD2. Losses at the gene ends were 4 bases for V and 8 bases for J; bases not matched to a gene: 7. The CDR3 is 14 amino acids. Per germline, CDR1 SEHNR and CDR2 FQNEAQ (reference sequence). The CDR3 coding sequence is TGTGCCAGCAGCTCCTCTAGCGGGGGGCTACAGCAGTACTTC. Residues: CASSSSSGGLQQYF.

The chain is built from TRBV4-3 and TRBJ1-2; no reliable D call. This CDR3 spans 15 amino acids. Germline CDR1 is LGHNA and CDR2 is YSLEER. Trimming removed 0 bases at V and 0 bases at J, with 8 bases between. CDR3 nucleotide sequence: TGCGCCAGCAGCCAAGACCGGGATTCTAACTATGGCTACACCTTC. Translated, it gives CASSQDRDSNYGYTF.

The chain employs TRBV7-9 and TRBJ2-2; D possibly matches TRBD1 or TRBD2 (6 bases each). The CDR3 is 17 residues long. Per germline, CDR1 SEHNR and CDR2 FQNEAQ (reference sequence). V was clipped by 4 bases and J by 0 bases, with 15 bases between them. DNA for the CDR3: TGTGCCAGCAGCTCGCCGGGGGACACCCCGAACACCGGGGAGCTGTTTTTT. It translates to CASSSPGDTPNTGELFF.

The chain carries TRBV9 and TRBJ2-3; D call uncertain. V gave up 0 bases and J gave up 0 bases, with 14 bases separating them. Germline V lookup: CDR1 SGDLS, CDR2 YYNGEE. This CDR3 contains 17 residues. The CDR3 here is CASSVALVGTSTDTQYF. CDR3 DNA sequence: TGTGCCAGCAGCGTAGCTTTAGTCGGAACTAGCACAGATACGCAGTATTTT.

V gene TRBV4-3 combines with J gene TRBJ2-2, with a possible D match to TRBD2 (6 bases). Per germline, CDR1 LGHNA and CDR2 YSLEER. The V end was cut by 0 bases, the J end by 5 bases, with 13 bases between. This CDR3 has 16 residues. The CDR3 is CASSQDRGGVTGELFF. The CDR3 DNA sequence: TGCGCCAGCAGCCAAGATCGTGGAGGGGTGACCGGGGAGCTGTTTTTT.

This rearrangement joins TRBV7-9 to TRBJ2-1, with 7 bases matching TRBD1. The J segment lost 0 bases and the V segment lost 5 bases, leaving 7 bases of the junction unmatched. CDR3 length equals 16 residues. Germline V lookup: CDR1 SEHNR, CDR2 FQNEAQ (reference sequence). The CDR3 bases are TGTGCCAGCAGCCCGAGACAGGGTAGCTCCTACAATGAGCAGTTCTTC. It specifies CASSPRQGSSYNEQFF.

This rearrangement joins TRBV30 to TRBJ2-1; 9 positions match TRBD2. Per the germline V gene, CDR1 is GTSNPN and CDR2 is SVGIG (reference sequence). This CDR3 is built from 13 residues. Written as DNA, the CDR3 is TGTGCACCCCCGGGACTAGCATGGGATGAGCAGTTCTTC. As protein: CAPPGLAWDEQFF. Full variable domain (missing parts from reference TRBV30 and TRBJ2-1): SQTIHQWPATLVQPVGSPLSLECTVEGTSNPNLYWYRQAAGRGLQLLFYSVGIGQISSEVPQNLSASRPQDRQFILSSKKLLLSDSGFYLCAPPGLAWDEQFFGPGTRLTVL.

The V gene is TRBV2, the J gene TRBJ2-1, with 7 bases identical to TRBD1. Germline V gene data show CDR1 as SNHLY and CDR2 as FYNNEI. V was pared by 3 bases and J by 12 bases, with 11 bases of the junction left unmatched. This CDR3 comprises 14 residues. CDR3 coding DNA: TGTGCCAGCAGTGACTTCGGGACAGCCCTAGGGCAGTTCTTC. The encoded protein is CASSDFGTALGQFF.

The chain combines TRBV9 with TRBJ2-1, with no clear D. Germline CDR1 SGDLS, CDR2 YYNGEE. Trimming took off 3 bases at V and 10 bases at J, with 17 bases between the two ends. This CDR3 is built from 14 residues. DNA for the CDR3: TGTGCCAGCAGCGCCCCGTACGGGTCTCTCGAGCAGTTCTTC. Its protein product is CASSAPYGSLEQFF.

The chain combines TRBV29-1 with TRBJ2-1; 7 bases align to TRBD1. Trimming cost V 6 bases and J 7 bases; bases outside gene matches: 12. The CDR3 consists of 14 residues. CDR1 SQVTM and CDR2 ANQGSEA come from the germline V gene. CDR3 nucleotide sequence: TGCAGCGTCCAAAGCGTCCCGACAGGGAATGAGCAGTTCTTC. Its translation: CSVQSVPTGNEQFF.

The gene calls are TRBV15 and TRBJ1-4; D remains unclear. CDR1 and CDR2 (germline): LNHNV, YYDKDF (reference sequence). The CDR3 is 15 amino acids. Trimming shortened V by 0 bases and J by 6 bases, and 11 bases separated the two germline ends. The CDR3 nucleotides read TGTGCCACCAGCAGAGAGGGCGCTCTCTATGAAAAACTGTTTTTT. This sequence encodes CATSREGALYEKLFF.

The chain combines TRBV4-2 with TRBJ1-1; perhaps TRBD1 as D (6 bases). Trimming took 6 bases from V and 5 from J, leaving 10 bases between them. This CDR3 spans 12 amino acids. The germline V gene encodes CDR1 LGHNA and CDR2 YNFKEQ. CDR3 sequence: CASSIGGTEAFF. CDR3 in DNA: TGTGCCAGCAGTATAGGGGGGACTGAAGCTTTCTTT.

This chain joins TRBV15 and TRBJ2-4; D is unclear. Germline CDR1 reads LNHNV; CDR2 reads YYDKDF (reference sequence). The germline V and J ends were trimmed by 8 bases and 0 bases, with 8 bases remaining between them. The CDR3 is 13 residues long. The DNA of the CDR3 is TGTGCCACCGCAAGGGCAGCCAAAAACATTCAGTACTTC. Translation: CATARAAKNIQYF. The whole variable domain, filled in from reference TRBV15 and TRBJ2-4, reads DAMVIQNPRYQVTQFGKPVTLSCSQTLNHNVMYWYQQKSSQAPKLLFHYYDKDFNNEADTPDNFQSRRPNTSFCFLDIRSPGLGDTAMYLCATARAAKNIQYFGAGTRLSVL.

The chain uses TRBV25-1 and TRBJ2-3; no definite D call. This CDR3 is 11 amino acids long. V gave up 8 bases and J gave up 4 bases, with 7 bases separating them. Germline V CDR1 and CDR2: MGHDK, SYGVNS. CDR3 nucleotides: TGTGCCAGCGGGTCCGCAGATACGCAGTATTTT. Translated, it gives CASGSADTQYF.

The chain employs TRBV7-9 and TRBJ1-1, with D unresolved. Germline assignment: CDR1 SEHNR and CDR2 FQNEAQ (reference sequence). There are 13 residues in the CDR3. V lost 4 bases and J lost 1, with 7 bases in between. The CDR3 sequence is CASSYAPNTEAFF. The CDR3 nucleotides read TGTGCCAGCAGCTACGCCCCGAACACTGAAGCTTTCTTT.

The chain has TRBV9 and TRBJ2-2; no clear D. Germline CDR1 and CDR2: SGDLS and YYNGEE. The V end lost 1 base, the J end lost 7 bases, and 5 bases lay between the germline ends. This CDR3 is built from 12 residues. This CDR3 is CASSVMDGELFF. As DNA, the CDR3 is TGTGCCAGCAGCGTAATGGACGGGGAGCTGTTTTTT.

This clone has just a few counts. V usage is TRBV15 and J usage is TRBJ1-5, with a weak D call TRBD1 (6 bases). The CDR3 spans 15 residues. In germline, CDR1 is LNHNV, CDR2 YYDKDF (reference sequence). Deletions cut 4 bases from V and 3 bases from J, with 13 bases between. CDR3 protein: CATSISRGLNQPQHF. The CDR3 nucleotides are TGTGCCACCAGCATAAGCAGGGGCCTCAATCAGCCCCAGCATTTT. Based on the CDR3 plus reference TRBV15 and TRBJ1-5, the full variable domain is DAMVIQNPRYQVTQFGKPVTLSCSQTLNHNVMYWYQQKSSQAPKLLFHYYDKDFNNEADTPDNFQSRRPNTSFCFLDIRSPGLGDTAMYLCATSISRGLNQPQHFGDGTRLSIL.

This clone has just one count. V usage is TRBV5-6 and J usage is TRBJ1-2, with D unresolved. Trimming stripped 7 bases from V and 3 bases from J, with 13 bases between. The CDR3 has 13 residues. Germline CDR1 is SGHDT and CDR2 is YYEEEE. CDR3 DNA sequence: TGTGCCAGCCATTCTCCCGGGGACTATGGCTACACCTTC. The encoded protein is CASHSPGDYGYTF.